A selection of T cell receptor beta chains follows, all from one sample in a study of T cell responses to AZD1222 COVID-19 vaccine. Libraries were prepared by immunoSEQ multiplex PCR; TCRdb keeps only in-frame clonotypes and omits some of them. The repertoire holds around 150,000 clones, with about 91% as singletons. The sample here was peripheral blood, taken on day 0 of MenACWY control vaccination. The receptors were sampled from an adult in good health. Each CDR3 is given with its conserved first and last residue.

len: 17; v_gene: TRBV5-8; j_gene: TRBJ2-3; CDR3aa: CASSQAGLAGVTDTQYF
len: 15; v_gene: TRBV9; j_gene: TRBJ2-1; CDR3aa: CASSPDSGNIDEQFF
len: 15; v_gene: TRBV7-3; j_gene: TRBJ2-1; CDR3aa: CASSLLAGGRNEQFF
len: 13; v_gene: TRBV6-5; j_gene: TRBJ1-5; CDR3aa: CATGRVSNQPQHF
len: 18; v_gene: TRBV7-8; j_gene: TRBJ2-5; CDR3aa: CASTTYLGLAAIQETQYF
len: 14; v_gene: TRBV5-8; j_gene: TRBJ2-1; CDR3aa: CASSLGTSGDEQFF
len: 13; v_gene: TRBV6-5; j_gene: TRBJ2-1; CDR3aa: CASSRTSRNEQFF
len: 15; v_gene: TRBV7-3; j_gene: TRBJ2-2; CDR3aa: CASSSPGSYTGELFF
len: 20; v_gene: TRBV27; j_gene: TRBJ1-5; CDR3aa: CASSPTTGTLRGIGNQPQHF
len: 12; v_gene: TRBV6-6; j_gene: TRBJ1-2; CDR3aa: CASSHHGGGYTF
len: 13; v_gene: TRBV7-8; j_gene: TRBJ2-7; CDR3aa: CASRRGLSYEQYF
len: 19; v_gene: TRBV27; j_gene: TRBJ2-3; CDR3aa: CASSKPGQGLTSSTDTQYF
len: 12; v_gene: TRBV6-5; j_gene: TRBJ2-3; CDR3aa: CAAKGFVDTQYF
len: 15; v_gene: TRBV11-1; j_gene: TRBJ2-5; CDR3aa: CASSSNRDRKETQYF
len: 16; v_gene: TRBV6-6; j_gene: TRBJ2-3; CDR3aa: CASSYLGAASTDTQYF
len: 14; v_gene: TRBV6-2/TRBV6-3; j_gene: TRBJ2-1; CDR3aa: CASSYSGLANEQFF
len: 15; v_gene: TRBV24-1; j_gene: TRBJ2-3; CDR3aa: CATSDLGGDPDTQYF
len: 14; v_gene: TRBV7-8; j_gene: TRBJ2-3; CDR3aa: CASSVAPPEDTQYF